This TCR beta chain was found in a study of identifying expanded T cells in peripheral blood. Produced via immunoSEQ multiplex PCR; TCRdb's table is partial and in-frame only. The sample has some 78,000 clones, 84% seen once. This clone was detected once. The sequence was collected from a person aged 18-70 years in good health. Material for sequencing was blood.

CDR3 nucleotide sequence: TGTGCCAGCAGTCGGCCGCCTAGCGGGAGTAGCAATGAGCAGTTCTTC. It specifies CASSRPPSGSSNEQFF. V and J are TRBV28 and TRBJ2-1; 10 positions agree with TRBD2. The CDR3 is made up of 16 amino acids. Per germline, CDR1 MDHEN and CDR2 SYDVKM. Germline trimming cut 5 bases from V and 6 bases from J; bases unmatched to any gene: 10.